One T cell receptor (beta chain) is described in this entry. This clone showed up just once. What antigen it recognizes has not been identified. No per-base quality is available; no much larger clone lies one base away. The germline V gene provides CDR1 MDHEN and CDR2 SYDVKM. From its cysteine to its phenylalanine, the CDR3 spans 15 amino acids. CDR3 DNA is the only sequence kept; it has 45 bases, read in frame from the first base. For this chain, trimming is 1 base at the V end and 3 bases at the J end, and the number of junction bases without a gene match is 2. This entry belongs to a study of cytomegalovirus exposure and HLA in healthy donors (dated by TCRdb to about 2017). Some background on the complete study: According to an earlier analysis of 450 to 650 of the donors, about 179 million T cells yielded 117 million unique TCR beta sequences and approximately 300 Gb of sequence data. Using immunosequencing, the study profiled T cell repertoires from around 670 subjects and related those repertoires to cytomegalovirus serostatus. To predict cytomegalovirus infection status, the study combined high-throughput TCR immunosequencing, statistical association of individual TCRs with disease status, and machine learning. The study aimed to test whether signatures of past pathogen exposure could be identified by cataloging public T cell receptors. In an earlier analysis of 587 of the donors, high-throughput TCR beta sequencing was used to judge whether each TCR beta V gene segment behaved as functional or pseudogenic. HLA typing included class I and class II loci at four-digit resolution. Among 300 to 450 genotyped donors of the cohort, an average of approximately 240,000 unique TCR beta nucleotide sequences were sequenced per donor, about a sixth of them non-productive. A later analysis re-analyzed previously published TCR beta repertoires from 550 to 700 donors and added high-resolution HLA genotyping to study TCR occurrence patterns. Typing coverage differed by locus: A, B, C, DRB1 and DQB1 were typed in about 620-640 donors, DQA1 in 500 to 550, DPA1 in approximately 610, and DPB1 in 450 to 490. A later genetic analysis used genome-wide SNP genotypes for about 60% of the roughly 670 donors, treating that subset as a discovery cohort. Donor age, sex, ethnicity and CMV serostatus were compiled together with the repertoire data. Several DR-DQ haplotypes were treated as single units for association and clustering because of strong linkage in the cohort. Along with the roughly 670-subject first cohort, a separate validation cohort of around 120 different subjects was used. Around 320 gigabases of sequencing data and 70 million to 100 million unique TCR sequences were included in an early release covering around 600 HLA-typed donors. In the later analysis, no new phenotypic data were used to find candidate immune exposures; instead, reliance was placed on TCR beta sequences and their occurrence across donors. Among the approximately 430 genotyped donors, around 81% belonged to the genetic ancestry cluster associated with self-reported Caucasian donors. Every discovery cohort repertoire had been produced on one sequencing platform. Points the paper makes about the study in general: Because counts were too low, some 17 rarely observed V segments, including chromosome 9 orphons, were left out of the earlier analysis of several hundred of the donors. Because some donors lacked HLA typing at each locus, the association tests relied only on the typed subset. Most TCR sequences were seen in very few donors, while some public TCRs were found in many individuals. The only immune exposure information available for the cohort was CMV serostatus. A group of highly shared sequence variants was considered likely to be a technical artifact of the sequencing pipeline. In a later analysis, TCR association rates were found to vary across HLA loci, with the most associated TCRs seen for DRB1 alleles and the fewest for HLA-C alleles. Correlated functional status among segregating V segments might reflect linkage disequilibrium, but an unknown experimental factor could not be ruled out. In this cohort, only TCR beta chains were sequenced, and detectable features were limited by the absence of alpha or paired-chain data. Most CMV-associated TCR beta chains appeared to be HLA-restricted in a later analysis, and the HLA associations seemed to be driven largely by CMV exposure. According to a later analysis, parvovirus B19, influenza, CMV and Epstein-Barr virus appeared linked to several top co-occurrence clusters. Assigning TCR associations to individual alleles was difficult when HLA alleles, especially DR and DQ, strongly co-occurred. In a later genetic analysis, a missense DCLRE1C variant was associated with V-gene and J-gene trimming of TCR beta chains, and the association was replicated in an independent cohort. Specific HLA alleles were associated with 16,951 TCR beta sequences at a false discovery rate of 0.05 in a later analysis. In vitro tests confirmed that a few of the cytomegalovirus-associated TCR beta chains recognize cytomegalovirus antigens. In the study, approximately 150 TCR beta chains were listed as associated with cytomegalovirus. It was suggested by the authors that the approach could potentially be generalized to other disease states and immunological phenotypes. In an earlier analysis of fewer than 700 of the donors, most TCR beta V segments appeared in productive rearrangements about 90% or about 30% of the time, broadly matching IMGT annotations. Sequencing depth was assumed to be roughly uniform across donors in the presence/absence analyses, though that assumption may not hold. In a later analysis, HLA-associated TCR beta chains showed more clonal expansion and lower generation probabilities than non-associated chains that were equally common. A further reported finding was that TCR beta sequences accurately predicted the HLA-A and HLA-B alleles for most subjects in the first cohort. In a later genetic analysis, fewer N-insertions in productive TCRs were reported among donors in an Asian-associated ancestry cluster than the roughly 700-donor mean. Because the 87-base-pair reads could not distinguish some IMGT-functional V segments, including TRBV6-2 and TRBV6-3, those segments were excluded. The classifier was reported to diagnose cytomegalovirus status with high specificity and sensitivity in both the original and validation cohorts.

The library was generated by the immunoSEQ multiplex PCR assay. A mixture of 60 forward primers for TCR Vbeta segments and 13 reverse primers for TCR Jbeta segments was used in the multiplex PCR. The CDR3 region of rearranged TCR beta genes was amplified from genomic DNA by a multiplex PCR assay. Amplified TCR beta libraries were sequenced as 87-base-pair reads on the Illumina HiSeq System. The original methods were these. A later analysis tallied 70 million to 100 million unique TCR beta chains across the 600 to 700 repertoires, and approximately 11 million of those chains were shared by two or more donors. To remove PCR and sequencing errors, raw reads were error-corrected and collapsed into unique sequences using a nearest-neighbor algorithm that merged closely related sequences. Alignment of CDR3 sequences to IMGT reference sequences was used to assign V, D and J gene segments. For a sequence to be retained, a match of at least six nucleotides to both a V gene segment and a J gene segment was required. A rearrangement counted as productive if the CDR3 had no stop codons and remained in frame with V and J, and every other rearrangement counted as non-productive. Following IMGT convention, CDR3 was defined as the stretch from the second conserved V-encoded cysteine up to the conserved J-encoded phenylalanine. The earlier analysis of roughly 590 of the donors excluded any sequence lacking an unambiguous match to a single V gene segment. In an earlier analysis of 587 of the donors, a V segment was called functional when productive rearrangements were above 56.7%, and segregating when the standard deviation between donors exceeded 5%. To diagnose cytomegalovirus status from the catalog of TCR beta chain sequences, a statistical classification framework was built. A later analysis assigned V and J genes by comparing TCR nucleotide sequences with IMGT/GENE-DB human TR gene sequences. In a later analysis, CDR3 sequences and most-parsimonious VDJ recombination scenarios were assigned using the TCRdist pipeline. In a later analysis, each TCR beta chain was defined by its CDR3 amino acid sequence together with its V-gene family, and reads without a unique V-gene family were excluded. In a later analysis, fewer than 650 highly shared, low-generation-probability nucleotide sequences were removed to address suspected cross-contamination and a sequencing artifact. A later analysis calculated a clonal expansion index for each public chain from normalized within-repertoire ranks of inferred template counts. In a later analysis, generation probabilities were computed using a VDJ recombination model fitted to out-of-frame rearrangements, and the results were checked against IGoR. In a later analysis, TCR-TCR, TCR-HLA and TCR-CMV co-occurrence was scored with hypergeometric tests, and a repertoire-size bias correction was applied to TCR pairs. False discovery rates were estimated in a later analysis by permuting HLA or CMV assignments 20 times. In a later analysis, co-occurring TCRs were grouped using DBSCAN, with TCRdist sequence similarity added in when clustering inside HLA-allele-positive subsets. Repertoires with fewer than 30,000 or more than 120,000 public chains were left out of co-occurrence clustering, as were about 5 repertoires with anomalous nucleotide sharing. TCRdb re-hosts the immuneACCESS table, in-frame sequences only. Its copies lack some clones; in the studies checked, an unresolved V gene accounts for under half of them, and the cause for the rest is not known. That table supplies the V and J calls and clone size; D and trimming were determined from the DNA. In this sample the table shows 110,000 to 150,000 clones, about two thirds of which occur a single time. Of the sample, about 4.5% is held by the ten largest clones.

The cohort was made up of about 670 healthy bone marrow donors. Cohort members were all nominally healthy when sampled, although unrecorded immune exposures were likely present. The donor tested CMV seronegative, placing the donor among the 350 to 400 seronegative members of the cohort. A peripheral blood sample was provided by each donor, and peripheral blood mononuclear cells were used for TCR beta sequencing. Genomic DNA was extracted from the blood cell samples with the Qiagen DNeasy Blood Extraction Kit. The clonotype originates from a man aged 55 to 70 in good health and CMV-seronegative. The chain links TRBV28 with TRBJ1-5, with TRBD1 identical over 8 junction bases. Sequenced input: PBMCs. The CDR3 amino acid sequence is: CASSLSGGFNQPQHF. The nucleotide sequence reads as follows: TGTGCCAGCAGTTTATCAGGGGGCTTCAATCAGCCCCAGCATTTT.